This T cell receptor beta chain came from a study of blood T cell repertoires in COVID-19. About the study: COVID-19 samples collected from the United States, Italy and Spain covered acute and convalescent phases.

The repertoire was sequenced with immunoSEQ multiplex PCR; TCRdb's copy has only in-frame clones and lacks some. The sample records nearly 110,000 clones, 80% being singletons. Germline V gene sequence: CDR1 SGHVS, CDR2 FNYEAQ. The V gene lost 1 base and the J gene lost 4 bases, with 5 bases spanning the gap. The CDR3 has 13 amino acids. This clonotype was obtained from a man in his sixties or seventies with acute or convalescent COVID-19. The specimen was peripheral blood. The chain employs TRBV7-6 and TRBJ1-5, with no clear D. The CDR3 bases are TGTGCCAGCAGCTTAGGTACAAATCAGCCCCAGCATTTT. Its translation: CASSLGTNQPQHF.